This entry is about one T cell receptor (beta chain). Its antigen has not been determined. Per-nucleotide qualities are absent, and no much larger clonotype sits a single base away. The immunoSEQ Assay, a bias-controlled multiplex PCR, was used to amplify TCRbeta CDR3 regions from genomic DNA. Per the source publication's procedure: The number of nucleated cells in each sample was estimated from the amplification of reference gene primers within the assay. To quantify the absolute abundance of each unique TCRbeta CDR3 rearrangement, sequence reads were collapsed and filtered. For each sample, productive Simpson clonality was calculated as the square root of Simpson's diversity index over productive rearrangements. TCRdb took this table from immuneACCESS and kept in-frame rearrangements with V and J called. Such tables lack part of the clones; where checked against another copy, unresolved V genes explain under half of the gap, and the rest is unexplained. The DNA was the basis for D and trimming; V, J and clone size are from that table. Across this sample there are approximately 440,000 clones, with roughly 88% seen only once. The top ten constitute less than 0.75% of the sample.

The germline ends are 15 bases apart after V is trimmed by 4 bases and J by 6 bases. From cysteine to phenylalanine, the CDR3 is 14 amino acids long. Kept here is only the CDR3 DNA, which spans 42 bases and is read in frame from base 1. According to the germline V gene (reference sequence), CDR1 reads SEHNR and CDR2 reads FQNEAQ. Enrolling through a virtual design, the prospective study's participants ranged in age from roughly 18 to 95 years and lived across 24 United States geographic areas. In the prospective study, participants were assigned to cohorts based on the clinical history participants reported in a screening survey and a study questionnaire. Recovered participants in ImmuneRACE Cohort 3 were defined as having two consecutive negative NP/OP PCR tests, clearance from a healthcare professional, or resolution of symptoms. In the prospective study, whole blood, serum and a nasopharyngeal or oropharyngeal swab were collected from each participant by mobile phlebotomists. Prospective study participants could optionally give additional blood draws and questionnaires over an approximately two-month period. Prospective study blood samples were shipped either frozen or at room temperature before DNA extraction.

This specimen comes from a study of blood T cell repertoires in COVID-19 (dated by TCRdb to the early 2020s). Study-level background: Samples from collaborators originated in the United States, Italy and Spain and spanned both the acute and convalescent phases of COVID-19. Deeply sampled blood TCRbeta repertoires from subjects exposed to, actively infected with, or recovered from COVID-19 were included in the dataset. Where HLA class I and class II types were available, the types were taken from metadata supplied by the sample provider, not from assay-based typing. The repertoires were made available in a free public database intended to serve as a resource for research on the immune response to SARS-CoV-2. The material from the prospective study consisted of cDNA or gDNA derived from T cells, B-cell-depleted T cells, or PBMCs. Sample metadata almost always included a de-identified subject ID, COVID-19 status, age in years and sex. The samples were drawn from two sources: the first 160 participants of the ongoing ImmuneRACE study, and fewer than 1,500 subjects contributed by 6 global collaborators.

Points the paper makes about the study in general: How much clinical and demographic metadata was included differed by source and by participant, and the metadata was provided uncurated.

Sequencing was carried out using PBMCs or T cells enriched from blood (not recorded which). The TCR originated in a man between 18 and 29 years old who had recovered from COVID-19. The rearranged chain carries TRBV7-9 and TRBJ1-2; possibly the D gene is TRBD1, per 6 matching bases. The CDR3 is CASSYAGTLDGYTF. The sequenced DNA: TGTGCCAGCAGCTATGCTGGGACATTGGATGGCTACACCTTC. The entire variable domain, with the stretches around the CDR3 drawn from the reference TRBV7-9 and TRBJ1-2 proteins, is DTGVSQNPRHKITKRGQNVTFRCDPISEHNRLYWYRQTLGQGPEFLTYFQNEAQLEKSRLLSDRFSAERPKGSFSTLEIQRTEQGDSAMYLCASSYAGTLDGYTFGSGTRLTVV.